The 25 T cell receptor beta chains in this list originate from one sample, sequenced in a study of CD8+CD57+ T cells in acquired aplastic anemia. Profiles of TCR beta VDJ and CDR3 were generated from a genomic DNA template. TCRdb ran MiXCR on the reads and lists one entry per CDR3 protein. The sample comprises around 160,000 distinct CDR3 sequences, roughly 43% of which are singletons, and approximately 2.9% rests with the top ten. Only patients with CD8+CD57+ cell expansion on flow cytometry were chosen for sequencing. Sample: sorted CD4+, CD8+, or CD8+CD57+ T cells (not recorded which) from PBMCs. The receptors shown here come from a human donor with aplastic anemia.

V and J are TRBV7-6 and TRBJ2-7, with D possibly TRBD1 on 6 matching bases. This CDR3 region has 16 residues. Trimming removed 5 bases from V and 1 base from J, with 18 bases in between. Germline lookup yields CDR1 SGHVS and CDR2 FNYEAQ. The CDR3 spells CASSKSRGAVSYEQYF. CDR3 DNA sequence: TGTGCCAGCAGCAAGAGCAGGGGCGCGGTTTCCTACGAGCAGTACTTC.

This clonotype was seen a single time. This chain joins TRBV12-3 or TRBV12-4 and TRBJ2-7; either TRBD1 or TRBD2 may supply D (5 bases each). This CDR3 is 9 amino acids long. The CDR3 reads CAGAYEQYF. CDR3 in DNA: TGTGCGGGGGCCTACGAGCAGTACTTC.

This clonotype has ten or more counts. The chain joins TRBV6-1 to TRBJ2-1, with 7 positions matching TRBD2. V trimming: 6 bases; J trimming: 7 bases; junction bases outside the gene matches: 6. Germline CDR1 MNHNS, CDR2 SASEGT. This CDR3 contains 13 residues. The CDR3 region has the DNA TGTGCCAGCAGCCCCGGGGGGTGGAATGAGCAGTTCTTC. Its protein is CASSPGGWNEQFF.

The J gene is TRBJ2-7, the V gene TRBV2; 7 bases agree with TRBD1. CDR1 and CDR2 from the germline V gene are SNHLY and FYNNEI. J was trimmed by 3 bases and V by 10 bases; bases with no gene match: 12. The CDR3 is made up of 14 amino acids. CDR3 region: CATRGMADGYEQYF. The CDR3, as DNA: TGTGCCACCAGGGGGATGGCTGACGGCTACGAGCAGTACTTC.

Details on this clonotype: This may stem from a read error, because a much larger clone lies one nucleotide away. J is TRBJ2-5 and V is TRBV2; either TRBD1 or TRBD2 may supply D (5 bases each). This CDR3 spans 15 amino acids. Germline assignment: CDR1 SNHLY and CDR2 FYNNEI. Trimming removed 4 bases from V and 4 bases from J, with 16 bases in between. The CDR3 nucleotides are TGTGCCAGCAGTGGAGCATTGGGACGGTCAGAGACCCAGTACTTC. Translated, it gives CASSGALGRSETQYF.

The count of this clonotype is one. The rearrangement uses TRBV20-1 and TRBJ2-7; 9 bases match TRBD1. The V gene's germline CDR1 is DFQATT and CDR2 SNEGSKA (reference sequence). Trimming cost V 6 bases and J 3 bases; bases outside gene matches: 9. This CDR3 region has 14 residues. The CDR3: CSAYSGTGNYEQYF. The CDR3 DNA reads TGCAGTGCATATTCCGGGACAGGGAACTACGAGCAGTACTTC.

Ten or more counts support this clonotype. This chain's CDR3 is CASSIDRGQSNQPQHF. The CDR3 nucleotides are TGTGCCAGTAGTATAGATCGGGGGCAGTCTAATCAGCCCCAGCATTTT. The chain joins TRBV19 to TRBJ1-5; tentative D call: TRBD1 (6 bases). The V end was cut by 0 bases, the J end by 4 bases, with 13 bases between. Per the germline V gene, CDR1 is LNHDA and CDR2 is SQIVND (reference sequence). This CDR3 is 16 amino acids long. The full variable domain, rest sourced from reference TRBV19 and TRBJ1-5, is DGGITQSPKYLFRKEGQNVTLSCEQNLNHDAMYWYRQDPGQGLRLIYYSQIVNDFQKGDIAEGYSVSREKKESFPLTVTSAQKNPTAFYLCASSIDRGQSNQPQHFGDGTRLSIL.

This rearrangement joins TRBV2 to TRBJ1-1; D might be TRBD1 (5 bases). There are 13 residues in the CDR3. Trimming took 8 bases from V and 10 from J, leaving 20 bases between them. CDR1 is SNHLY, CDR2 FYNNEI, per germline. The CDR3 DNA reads TGTGCCAGCGTGGGACGGACTCTGGCGGGAGCTTTCTTT. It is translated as CASVGRTLAGAFF.

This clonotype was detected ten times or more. CDR3 bases: TGTGCCAGCAGCGAGGACACCTCCTACAATGAGCAGTTCTTC. Translated: CASSEDTSYNEQFF. The gene calls are TRBV14 and TRBJ2-1; possible D gene TRBD1, 5 bases. V shed 5 bases and J shed 0 bases, with 8 bases lying between them. The length of the CDR3 is 14 residues. The germline V gene encodes CDR1 SGHDN and CDR2 FVKESK.

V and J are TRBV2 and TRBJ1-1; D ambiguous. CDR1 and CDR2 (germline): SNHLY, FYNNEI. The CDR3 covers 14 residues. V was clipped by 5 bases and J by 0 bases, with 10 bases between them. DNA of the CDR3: TGTGCCAGCAGTACCTATGACATGAACACTGAAGCTTTCTTT. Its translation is CASSTYDMNTEAFF.

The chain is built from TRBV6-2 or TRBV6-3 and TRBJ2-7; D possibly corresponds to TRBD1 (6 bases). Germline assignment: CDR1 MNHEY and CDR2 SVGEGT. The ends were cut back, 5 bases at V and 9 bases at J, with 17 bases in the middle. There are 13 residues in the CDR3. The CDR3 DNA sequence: TGTGCCAGCAGTGCTACAGGGAACCTAGGGCAGTACTTC. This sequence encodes CASSATGNLGQYF.

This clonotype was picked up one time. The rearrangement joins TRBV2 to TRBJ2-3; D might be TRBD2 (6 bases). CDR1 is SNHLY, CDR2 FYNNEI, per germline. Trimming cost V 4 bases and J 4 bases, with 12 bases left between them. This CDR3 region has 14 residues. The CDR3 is CASSGRGTPDTQYF. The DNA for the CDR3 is TGTGCCAGCAGTGGACGGGGGACCCCAGATACGCAGTATTTT.

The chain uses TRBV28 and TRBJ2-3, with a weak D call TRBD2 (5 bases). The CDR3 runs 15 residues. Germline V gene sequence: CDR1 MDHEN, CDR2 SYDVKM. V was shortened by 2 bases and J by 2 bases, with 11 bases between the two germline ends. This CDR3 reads CASSLGSGVTDTQYF. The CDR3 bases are TGTGCCAGCAGTTTAGGTTCCGGGGTCACAGATACGCAGTATTTT.

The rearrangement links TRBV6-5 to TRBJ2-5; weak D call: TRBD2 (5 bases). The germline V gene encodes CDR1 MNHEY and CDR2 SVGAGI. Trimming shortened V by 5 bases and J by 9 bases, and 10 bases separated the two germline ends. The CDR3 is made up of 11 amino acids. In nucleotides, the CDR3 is TGTGCCAGCAGTGAGGGCCGGCCCCAGTACTTC. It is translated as CASSEGRPQYF.

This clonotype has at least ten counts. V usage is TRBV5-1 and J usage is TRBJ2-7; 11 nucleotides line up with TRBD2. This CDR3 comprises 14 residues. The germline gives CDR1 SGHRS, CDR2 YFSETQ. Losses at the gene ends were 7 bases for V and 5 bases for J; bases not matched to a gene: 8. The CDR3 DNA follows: TGCGCCAGCCGTAGCGGGAGGGCCGATCACGAGCAGTACTTC. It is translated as CASRSGRADHEQYF.

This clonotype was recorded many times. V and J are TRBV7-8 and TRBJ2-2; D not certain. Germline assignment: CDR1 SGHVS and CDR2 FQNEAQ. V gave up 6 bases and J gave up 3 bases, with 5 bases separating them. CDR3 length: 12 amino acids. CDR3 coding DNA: TGTGCCAGCAGTAGGCACACCGGGGAGCTGTTTTTT. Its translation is CASSRHTGELFF.

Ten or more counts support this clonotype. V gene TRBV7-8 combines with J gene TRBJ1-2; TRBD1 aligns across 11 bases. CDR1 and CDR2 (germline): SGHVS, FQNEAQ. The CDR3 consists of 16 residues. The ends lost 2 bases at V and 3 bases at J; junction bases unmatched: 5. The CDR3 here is CASSLYGQGADYGYTF. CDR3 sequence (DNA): TGTGCCAGCAGCTTATACGGACAGGGGGCGGACTATGGCTACACCTTC. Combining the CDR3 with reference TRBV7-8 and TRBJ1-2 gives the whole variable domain GAGVSQSPRYKVAKRGQDVALRCDPISGHVSLFWYQQALGQGPEFLTYFQNEAQLDKSGLPSDRFFAERPEGSVSTLKIQRTQQEDSAVYLCASSLYGQGADYGYTFGSGTRLTVV.

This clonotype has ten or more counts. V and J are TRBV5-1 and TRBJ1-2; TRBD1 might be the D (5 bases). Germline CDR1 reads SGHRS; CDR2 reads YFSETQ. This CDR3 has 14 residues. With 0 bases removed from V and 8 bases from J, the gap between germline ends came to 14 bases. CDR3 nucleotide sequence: TGCGCCAGCAGCTTGGAGGGGCTAGCGGACGGCTACACCTTC. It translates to CASSLEGLADGYTF.

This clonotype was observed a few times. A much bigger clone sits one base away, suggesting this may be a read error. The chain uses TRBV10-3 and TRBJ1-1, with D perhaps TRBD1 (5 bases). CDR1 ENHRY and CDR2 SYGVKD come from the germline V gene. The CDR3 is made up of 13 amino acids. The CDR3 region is CASSQTEYTEAFF. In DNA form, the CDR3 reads TGTGCCAGCAGTCAGACAGAATACACTGAAGCTTTCTTT.

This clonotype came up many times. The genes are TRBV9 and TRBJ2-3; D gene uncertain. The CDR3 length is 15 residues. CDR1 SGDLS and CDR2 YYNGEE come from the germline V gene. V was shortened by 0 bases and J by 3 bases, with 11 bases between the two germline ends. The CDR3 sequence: CASSVGLSVTDTQYF. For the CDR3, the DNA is TGTGCCAGCAGCGTAGGATTAAGCGTAACAGATACGCAGTATTTT.

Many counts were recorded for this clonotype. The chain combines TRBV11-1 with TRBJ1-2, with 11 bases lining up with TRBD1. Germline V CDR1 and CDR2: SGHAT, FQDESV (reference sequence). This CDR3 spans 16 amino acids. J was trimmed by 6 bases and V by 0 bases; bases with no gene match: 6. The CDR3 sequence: CASSLAPGQGVNGYTF. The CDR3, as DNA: TGTGCCAGCAGCTTAGCCCCGGGACAGGGGGTAAATGGCTACACCTTC.

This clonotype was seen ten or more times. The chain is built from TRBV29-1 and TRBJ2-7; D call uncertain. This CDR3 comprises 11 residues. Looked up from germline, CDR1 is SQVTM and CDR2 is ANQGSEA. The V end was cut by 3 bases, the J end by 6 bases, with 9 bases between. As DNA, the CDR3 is TGCAGCGTTGACTCAGGTCCCGAGCAGTACTTC. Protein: CSVDSGPEQYF.

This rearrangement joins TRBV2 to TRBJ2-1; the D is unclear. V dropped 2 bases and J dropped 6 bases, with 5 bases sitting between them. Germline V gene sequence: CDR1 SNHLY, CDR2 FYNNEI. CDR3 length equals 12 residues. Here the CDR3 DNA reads TGTGCCAGCAGTGAACGGGTCAATGAGCAGTTCTTC. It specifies CASSERVNEQFF.

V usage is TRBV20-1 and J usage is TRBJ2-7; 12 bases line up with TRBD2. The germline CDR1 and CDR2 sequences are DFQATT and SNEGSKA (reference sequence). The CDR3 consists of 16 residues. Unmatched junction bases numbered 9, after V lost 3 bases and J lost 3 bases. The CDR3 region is CSASPGLAGGGYEQYF. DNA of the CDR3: TGCAGTGCTAGCCCGGGACTAGCGGGCGGCGGCTACGAGCAGTACTTC.

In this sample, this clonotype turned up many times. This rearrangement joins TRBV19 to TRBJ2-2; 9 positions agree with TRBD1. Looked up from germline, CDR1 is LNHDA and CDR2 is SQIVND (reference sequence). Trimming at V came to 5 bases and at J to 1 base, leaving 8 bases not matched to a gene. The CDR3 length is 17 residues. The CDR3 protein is CASSALWDRVNTGELFF. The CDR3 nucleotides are TGTGCCAGTAGTGCCCTTTGGGACAGGGTGAACACCGGGGAGCTGTTTTTT.